One T cell receptor beta chain is described in this entry. Its target is unknown. A junction end diverges from the germline sequence, so it may reflect a read error. This specimen comes from a study of tumor-infiltrating lymphocytes in primary liver carcinoma. Overall study context: Among the tumors, stages were T1-T3 N0M0 and sizes roughly 4.2 to 10 cm. Study-level results: Pairs comparing tumor with adjacent tissue or blood overlapped less than pairs drawn from tumor regions.

From approximately 550 ng of total RNA, TCR beta-specific cDNA was reverse-transcribed using a constant-region primer. ARM-PCR was slightly modified, and three nested multiplex PCR rounds with it gave rise to the TCR beta libraries. Two initial PCR rounds of about 11 cycles each paired TRBV1-TRBV30 forward primers with a C-beta reverse primer. TCRdb analysed the multiplex PCR reads with MiXCR anew, one entry per CDR3 protein. The table has approximately 190,000 distinct CDR3 sequences, roughly 80% seen once. For each extraction, RNA and DNA were obtained together from about 20-30 mg of unsorted bulk tissue. Resecting the tumor surgically was how the patients' primary liver carcinoma was treated. The CDR3 extends over 15 amino acids. CDR1 and CDR2 (germline): LGHNA, YSLEER.

The sample was tumor tissue from primary liver carcinoma. The receptor's source is a middle-aged man with primary liver carcinoma and hepatitis B virus infection. The rearrangement joins TRBV4-3 to TRBJ2-5; no definite D call. The CDR3 coding sequence is TGCGCCAGCAGCCAAGCAGTCCGTTTGTCTGAGACCCTGTACTTC. Protein: CASSQAVRLSETLYF.